The T cell receptor (beta chain) described here comes from a study of T cells in Graves' hyperthyroidism and ophthalmopathy. Losses at the gene ends were 2 bases for V and 4 bases for J; bases not matched to a gene: 2. The CDR3 consists of 14 residues. Per germline, CDR1 LGHDT and CDR2 YNNKEL (reference sequence). Turning to this clonotype: The antigen remains undetermined.

Study outcomes and limitations: Model predictions of ophthalmopathy came a median around 6.5 months before onset.

TCR beta CDR3 regions were amplified from RNA transcripts. The HTBI set primed first-round TCR CDR3 RT-PCR. TCRdb used MiXCR to reprocess the multiplex PCR reads, holding one entry per CDR3 protein. The data show fewer than 350,000 distinct CDR3 sequences, approximately 14% seen once. Reasons for excluding patients were uncontrolled infection, other autoimmune disease, pregnancy or lactation. The sample of blood was obtained at first hyperthyroidism diagnosis (before any ophthalmopathy symptoms). The chain joins TRBV3-1 to TRBJ2-3; 8 bases line up with TRBD1. The sequence was obtained from a woman aged 50 to 60 with Graves' hyperthyroidism that later progressed to Graves' ophthalmopathy. Sequencing input: blood. DNA of the CDR3: TGTGCCAGCAGCCAAAGGACAGGGCCAGATACGCAGTATTTT. Its translation: CASSQRTGPDTQYF.